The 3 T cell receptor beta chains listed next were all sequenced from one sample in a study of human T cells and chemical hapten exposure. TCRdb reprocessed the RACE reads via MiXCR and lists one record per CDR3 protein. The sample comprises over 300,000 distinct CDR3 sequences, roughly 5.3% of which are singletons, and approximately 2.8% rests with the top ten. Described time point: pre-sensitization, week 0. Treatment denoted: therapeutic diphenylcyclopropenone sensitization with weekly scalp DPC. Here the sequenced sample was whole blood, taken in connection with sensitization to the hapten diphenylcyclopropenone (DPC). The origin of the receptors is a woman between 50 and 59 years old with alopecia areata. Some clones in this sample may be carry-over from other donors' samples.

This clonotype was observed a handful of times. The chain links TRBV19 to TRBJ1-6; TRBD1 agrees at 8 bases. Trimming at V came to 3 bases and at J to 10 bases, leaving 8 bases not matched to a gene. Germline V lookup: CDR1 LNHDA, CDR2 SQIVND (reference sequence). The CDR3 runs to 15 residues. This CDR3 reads CASSIERTGRSPLHF. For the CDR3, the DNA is TGTGCCAGTAGTATCGAGAGGACAGGGAGATCACCCCTCCACTTT.

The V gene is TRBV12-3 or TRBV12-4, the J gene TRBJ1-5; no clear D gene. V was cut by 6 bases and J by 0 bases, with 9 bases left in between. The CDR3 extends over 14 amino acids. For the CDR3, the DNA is TGTGCCAGCAGCTCCGACGGTAGCAATCAGCCCCAGCATTTT. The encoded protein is CASSSDGSNQPQHF.

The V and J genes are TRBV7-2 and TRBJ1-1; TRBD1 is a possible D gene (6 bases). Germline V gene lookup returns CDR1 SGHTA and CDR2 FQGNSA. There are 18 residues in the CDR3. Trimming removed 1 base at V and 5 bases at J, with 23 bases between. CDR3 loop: CASSLELRGSYLGTEAFF. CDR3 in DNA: TGTGCCAGCAGCTTAGAACTCAGGGGATCATACCTTGGGACTGAAGCTTTCTTT.